This T cell receptor beta chain stems from a study of radiation and T cells in renal cell carcinoma. General study results and limits: Pretreatment tumor biopsies were lacking, so baseline clonotypes are unknown. From baseline, blood top tumor clonotypes peaked at 2 weeks post-radiation.

The time point is: blood 4 weeks post-SBRT, at nephrectomy. As to treatment: 15 Gy SBRT to primary tumor, nephrectomy 4 weeks later. Nephrectomy followed 15 Gy stereotactic body radiation by 4 weeks. Blood was sampled at baseline, 2 weeks and 4 weeks after SBRT. Germline V gene sequence: CDR1 MNHNS, CDR2 SASEGT. This CDR3 is 12 amino acids long. V lost 7 bases and J lost 5, with 10 bases in between. About this clone itself: The antigen remains undetermined.

Profiling relied on immunoSEQ multiplex PCR, and the TCRdb table lists in-frame clones only, not all of them. In the table there are approximately 86,000 clones, 85% of which are singletons. This receptor was taken from a man aged 50-59 years with renal cell carcinoma. The sample consisted of blood, taken from a patient whose treatment included radiotherapy and nephrectomy. The chain has TRBV6-1 and TRBJ2-3, with D hard to call. The DNA of the CDR3 is TGTGCCAGCATGCTACAAGGAGATACGCAGTATTTT. This gives the protein CASMLQGDTQYF.